This T cell receptor beta chain was recovered during a study of neoadjuvant anti-PD-1 for oral cavity cancer. Overall study: Patients without progression got a fourth dose around day 43.

This clone was seen only a few times. Sequencing used immunoSEQ multiplex PCR; TCRdb keeps in-frame clones, though not all of them. The sample holds about 14,000 clones, roughly 70% seen once. The origin of this receptor is a person between 40 and 85 years old with oral cavity squamous cell carcinoma. The sequencing here drew on PBMCs, taken before nivolumab (anti-PD-1) treatment.

Here the CDR3 reads CASARRQGYGYTF. The CDR3 DNA reads as TGTGCCAGCGCCCGGCGGCAGGGCTATGGCTACACCTTC. J is TRBJ1-2 and V is TRBV5-5; the D gene is possibly TRBD1 (5 bases). V dropped 7 bases and J dropped 4 bases, with 14 bases sitting between them. This CDR3 has 13 amino acids. The germline CDR1 and CDR2 sequences are SGHKS and YYEKEE (reference sequence).